This TCR beta chain originates from a study of OX40 agonist ivuxolimab in advanced cancers. Here immunoSEQ multiplex PCR was the method, and the copy in TCRdb shows in-frame clones only, minus some. The sample has 90,000 or so clones; around 90% are singletons. Turning to this clone: Its specificity is not known. Sequence at one end of the junction differs from germline and may be a read error.

Study outcomes and limitations: Those patients achieving a partial response at 0.1-3.0 mg/kg showed among the lowest clonal expansion.

From germline, CDR1 is SNHLY and CDR2 FYNNEI. The CDR3 covers 15 residues. The V call is TRBV2, the J call TRBJ2-1, with 8 bases lining up with TRBD2. Sequenced material: CD4+ or CD8+ T cells sorted from blood, taken in a trial of the OX40 agonist ivuxolimab. The TCR comes from an adult with an advanced solid tumor such as melanoma, head and neck, liver or kidney cancer. CDR3 region: CASIEAGVRAGEQFF. As DNA, the CDR3 is TGTGCCAGCATTGAAGCGGGGGTGAGAGCCGGTGAGCAGTTCTTC.